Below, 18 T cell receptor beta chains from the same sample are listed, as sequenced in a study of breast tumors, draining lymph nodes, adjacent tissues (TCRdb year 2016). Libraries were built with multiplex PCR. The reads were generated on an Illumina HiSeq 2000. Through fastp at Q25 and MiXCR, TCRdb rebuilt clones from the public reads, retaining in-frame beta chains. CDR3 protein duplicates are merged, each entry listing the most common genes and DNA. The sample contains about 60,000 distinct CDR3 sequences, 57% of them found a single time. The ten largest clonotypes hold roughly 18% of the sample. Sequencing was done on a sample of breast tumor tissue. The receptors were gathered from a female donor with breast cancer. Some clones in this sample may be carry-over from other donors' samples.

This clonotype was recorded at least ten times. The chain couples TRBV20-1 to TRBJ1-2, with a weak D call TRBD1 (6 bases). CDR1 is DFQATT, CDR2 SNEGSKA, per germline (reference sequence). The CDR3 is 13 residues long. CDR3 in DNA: TGCATGAGGGGGGGGACGGGGAATGATGGCTACACCTTC. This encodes CMRGGTGNDGYTF.

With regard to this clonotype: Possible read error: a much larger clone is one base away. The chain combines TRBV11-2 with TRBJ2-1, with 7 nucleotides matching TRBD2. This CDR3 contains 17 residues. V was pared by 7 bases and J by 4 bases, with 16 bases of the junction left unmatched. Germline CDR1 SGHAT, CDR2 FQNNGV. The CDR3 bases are TGTGCCAGCAAGGGAGGAACTAGCGCGAGGCTGTACAATGAGCAGTTCTTC. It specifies CASKGGTSARLYNEQFF.

The CDR3 is CSAREGLAGGKNEQFF. The CDR3 DNA is TGCAGTGCTAGAGAAGGACTAGCGGGGGGGAAAAATGAGCAGTTCTTC. The V call is TRBV20-1, the J call TRBJ2-1, with 15 bases lining up with TRBD2. CDR1 is DFQATT, CDR2 SNEGSKA, per germline (reference sequence). Trimming removed 0 bases from V and 7 bases from J; junction bases left unmatched: 4. The CDR3 extends over 16 amino acids.

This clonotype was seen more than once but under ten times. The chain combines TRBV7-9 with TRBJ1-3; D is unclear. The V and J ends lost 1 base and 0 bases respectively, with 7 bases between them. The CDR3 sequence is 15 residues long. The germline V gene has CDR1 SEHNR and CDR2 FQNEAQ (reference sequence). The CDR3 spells CASSLDTSSGNTIYF. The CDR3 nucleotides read TGTGCCAGCAGCTTAGACACTTCCTCTGGAAACACCATATATTTT.

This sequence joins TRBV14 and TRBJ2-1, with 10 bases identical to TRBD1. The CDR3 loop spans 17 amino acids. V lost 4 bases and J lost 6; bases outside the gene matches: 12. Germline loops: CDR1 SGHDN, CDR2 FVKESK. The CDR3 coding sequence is TGTGCCAGCAGCCCGACCCGGACAGGGGGTGGTCGCAATGAGCAGTTCTTC. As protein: CASSPTRTGGGRNEQFF.

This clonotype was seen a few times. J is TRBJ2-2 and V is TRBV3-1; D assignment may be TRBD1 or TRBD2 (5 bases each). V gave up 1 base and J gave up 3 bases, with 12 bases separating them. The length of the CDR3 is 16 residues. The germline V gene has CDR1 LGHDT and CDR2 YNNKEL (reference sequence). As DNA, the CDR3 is TGTGCCAGCAGCCAAGGCCGGGACGGGGACACCGGGGAGCTGTTTTTT. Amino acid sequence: CASSQGRDGDTGELFF.

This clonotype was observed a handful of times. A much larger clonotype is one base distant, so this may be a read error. CDR3 bases: TGTGCCACCAAACCAAGAGATTCCTACGAGCAGTACTTC. Encoded protein: CATKPRDSYEQYF. V and J are TRBV6-5 and TRBJ2-7; D remains unclear. The CDR3 sequence is 13 residues long. Deletions cut 10 bases from V and 1 base from J, with 14 bases between. Germline V gene lookup returns CDR1 MNHEY and CDR2 SVGAGI.

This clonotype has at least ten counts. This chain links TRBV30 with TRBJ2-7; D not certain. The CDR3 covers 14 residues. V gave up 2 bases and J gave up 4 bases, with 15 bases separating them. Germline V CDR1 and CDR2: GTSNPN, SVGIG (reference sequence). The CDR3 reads CAWSSWAHGYEQYF. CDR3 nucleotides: TGTGCCTGGAGTTCCTGGGCCCATGGGTACGAGCAGTACTTC.

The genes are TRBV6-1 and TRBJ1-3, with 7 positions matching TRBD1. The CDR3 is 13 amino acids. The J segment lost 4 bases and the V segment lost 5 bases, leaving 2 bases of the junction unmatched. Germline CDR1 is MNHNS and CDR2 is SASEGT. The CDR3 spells CASSRQGGNTIYF. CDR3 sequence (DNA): TGTGCCAGCAGTCGACAGGGAGGAAACACCATATATTTT.

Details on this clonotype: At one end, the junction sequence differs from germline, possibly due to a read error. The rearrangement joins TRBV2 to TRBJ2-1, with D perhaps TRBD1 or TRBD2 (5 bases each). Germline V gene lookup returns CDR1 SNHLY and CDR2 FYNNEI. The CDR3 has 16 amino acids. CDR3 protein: CASGESGTGNQNEQFF. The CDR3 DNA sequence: TGTGCCAGCGGTGAATCGGGGACCGGGAATCAGAATGAGCAGTTCTTC.

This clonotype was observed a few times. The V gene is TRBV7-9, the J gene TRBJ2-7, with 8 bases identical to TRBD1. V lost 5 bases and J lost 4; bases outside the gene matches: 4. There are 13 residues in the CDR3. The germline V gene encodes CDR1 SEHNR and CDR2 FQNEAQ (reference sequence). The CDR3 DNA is TGTGCCAGCAGCCCAGGGGGCCTATACGAGCAGTACTTC. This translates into CASSPGGLYEQYF.

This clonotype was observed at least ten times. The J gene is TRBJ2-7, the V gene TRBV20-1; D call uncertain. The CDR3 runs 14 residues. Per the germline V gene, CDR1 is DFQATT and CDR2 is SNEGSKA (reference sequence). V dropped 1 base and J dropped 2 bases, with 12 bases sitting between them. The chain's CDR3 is CSARGDGKTYEQYF. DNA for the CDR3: TGCAGTGCTAGAGGGGATGGCAAGACCTACGAGCAGTACTTC.

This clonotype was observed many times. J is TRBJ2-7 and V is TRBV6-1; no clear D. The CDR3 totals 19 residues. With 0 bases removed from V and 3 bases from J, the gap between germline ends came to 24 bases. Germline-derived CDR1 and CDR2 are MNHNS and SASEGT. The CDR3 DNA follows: TGTGCCAGCAGTGAAGCACCCCCGTCAAACCTGGGGTTCTACTACGAGCAGTACTTC. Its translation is CASSEAPPSNLGFYYEQYF.

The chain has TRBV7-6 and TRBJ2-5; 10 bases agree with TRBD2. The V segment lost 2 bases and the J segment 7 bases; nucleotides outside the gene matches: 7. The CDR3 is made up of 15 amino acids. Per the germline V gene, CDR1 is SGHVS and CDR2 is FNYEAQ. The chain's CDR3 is CASSLRTSGAGTQYF. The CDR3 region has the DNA TGTGCCAGCAGCTTAAGAACTAGCGGGGCTGGGACCCAGTACTTC.

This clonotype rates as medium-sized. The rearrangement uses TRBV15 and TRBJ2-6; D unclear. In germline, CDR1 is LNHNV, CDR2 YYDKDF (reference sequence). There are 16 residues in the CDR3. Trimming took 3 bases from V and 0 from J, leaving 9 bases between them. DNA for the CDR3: TGTGCCACCAGCAGGAGCCTGCGCTCTGGGGCCAACGTCCTGACTTTC. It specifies CATSRSLRSGANVLTF.

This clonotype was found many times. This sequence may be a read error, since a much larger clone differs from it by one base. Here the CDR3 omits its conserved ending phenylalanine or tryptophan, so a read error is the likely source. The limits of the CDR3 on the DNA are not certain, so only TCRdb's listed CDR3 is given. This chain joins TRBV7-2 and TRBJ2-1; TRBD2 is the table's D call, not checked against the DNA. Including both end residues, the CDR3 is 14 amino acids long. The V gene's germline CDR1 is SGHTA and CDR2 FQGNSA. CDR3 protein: CASSSGTSGTPQFL.

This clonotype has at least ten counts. CDR3 region: CASSGDNYGYTF. CDR3 in DNA: TGTGCCAGCAGTGGGGACAACTATGGCTACACCTTC. The chain joins TRBV2 to TRBJ1-2; D is perhaps TRBD1 (5 bases). The V gene lost 4 bases and the J gene lost 2 bases, with 5 bases spanning the gap. This CDR3 region has 12 residues. Looked up from germline, CDR1 is SNHLY and CDR2 is FYNNEI.

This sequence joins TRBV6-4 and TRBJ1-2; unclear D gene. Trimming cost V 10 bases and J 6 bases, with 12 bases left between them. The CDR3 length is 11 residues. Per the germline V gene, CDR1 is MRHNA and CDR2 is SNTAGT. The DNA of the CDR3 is TGTGCCATCCCTGGGGTCCATGGCTACACCTTC. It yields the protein CAIPGVHGYTF.